This TCR beta chain originates from a study of T cells in Graves' hyperthyroidism and ophthalmopathy. Study context: Peripheral blood was acquired at first diagnosis, ahead of any therapy whatsoever. Study-wide results and limits: Most thyroid clonotypes with frequency above 0.001 were detected in blood.

What was amplified from RNA transcripts were TCR beta CDR3 regions. Carried out on the TCR CDR3, a first-round RT-PCR used the HTBI primer set. One entry per CDR3 protein results from TCRdb running MiXCR on the multiplex PCR reads. The sample lists hundreds of thousands of distinct CDR3 sequences; around 15% were seen once. Details on this clonotype: The target antigen is unknown.

Germline lookup yields CDR1 SEHNR and CDR2 FQNEAQ (reference sequence). CDR3 length: 15 residues. V lost 5 bases to trimming and J lost 8 bases, with 18 bases between them. Lactation, pregnancy, other autoimmune disease or uncontrolled infection excluded patients. This sample holds PBMCs from under 11 ml fresh peripheral blood. The sequenced sample consisted of blood. The rearrangement joins TRBV7-9 to TRBJ1-4; D gene uncertain. The origin of this receptor is a woman aged 50 to 60 with Graves' ophthalmopathy. In DNA form, the CDR3 reads TGTGCCAGCAGCGCCCTCCGGTATCGAAGGGAAAAACTGTTTTTT. Protein sequence: CASSALRYRREKLFF.